This record covers a single T cell receptor beta chain. This specimen comes from a study of OX40 agonist ivuxolimab in advanced cancers. Germline values: CDR1 SEHNR, CDR2 FQNEAQ (reference sequence). This CDR3 has 14 amino acids. V lost 0 bases, J lost 7 bases, and 13 bases lay in between. Data came from immunoSEQ multiplex PCR; TCRdb stores just in-frame clones and leaves some out. This sample has under 85,000 clones, with over 90% found just once. This chain joins TRBV7-9 and TRBJ2-7; D is perhaps TRBD2 (5 bases). The TCR sequence derives from an adult with an advanced solid tumor such as melanoma, head and neck, liver or kidney cancer. Source: CD4+ or CD8+ T cells sorted from blood, taken in a trial of the OX40 agonist ivuxolimab. Written as DNA, the CDR3 is TGTGCCAGCAGCTTAGCGTCGGGGTCCGGGGAGCAGTACTTC. It translates to CASSLASGSGEQYF.